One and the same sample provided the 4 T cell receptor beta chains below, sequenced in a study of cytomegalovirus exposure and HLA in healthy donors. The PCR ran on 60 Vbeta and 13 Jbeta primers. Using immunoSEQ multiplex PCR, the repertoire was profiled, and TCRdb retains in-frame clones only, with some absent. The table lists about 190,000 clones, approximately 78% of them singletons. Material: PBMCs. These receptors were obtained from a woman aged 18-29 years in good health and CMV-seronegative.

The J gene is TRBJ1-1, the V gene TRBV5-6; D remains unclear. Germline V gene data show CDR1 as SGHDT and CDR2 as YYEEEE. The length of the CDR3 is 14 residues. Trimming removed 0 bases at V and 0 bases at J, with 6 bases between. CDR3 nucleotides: TGTGCCAGCAGCTTGGGCAGTTTGAACACTGAAGCTTTCTTT. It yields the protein CASSLGSLNTEAFF.

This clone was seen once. The CDR3 here is CSVSGIFNEQFF. The CDR3 region has the DNA TGCAGCGTCAGCGGGATCTTCAATGAGCAGTTCTTC. The V and J genes are TRBV29-1 and TRBJ2-1; 7 bases are a match to TRBD2. The length of the CDR3 is 12 residues. Per the germline V gene, CDR1 is SQVTM and CDR2 is ANQGSEA. The J segment lost 6 bases and the V segment lost 6 bases, leaving 5 bases of the junction unmatched.

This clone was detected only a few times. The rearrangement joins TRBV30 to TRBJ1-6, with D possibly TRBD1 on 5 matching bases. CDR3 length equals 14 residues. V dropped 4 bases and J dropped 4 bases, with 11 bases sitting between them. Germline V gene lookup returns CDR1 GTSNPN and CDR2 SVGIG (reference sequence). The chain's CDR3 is CAWTQGQYNSPLHF. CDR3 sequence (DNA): TGTGCCTGGACCCAGGGTCAATATAATTCACCCCTCCACTTT.

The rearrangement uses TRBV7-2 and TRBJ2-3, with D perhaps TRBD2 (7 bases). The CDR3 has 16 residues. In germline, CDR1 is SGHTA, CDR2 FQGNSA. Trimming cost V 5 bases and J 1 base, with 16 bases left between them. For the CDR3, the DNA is TGTGCCAGCAGCACGCAGGGGACTACCCGCACAGATACGCAGTATTTT. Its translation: CASSTQGTTRTDTQYF.